Below are 13 T cell receptor beta chains sequenced from a single sample in a study of graft-versus-host responses after intestinal transplantation. Here immunoSEQ multiplex PCR was the method, and the copy in TCRdb shows in-frame clones only, minus some. The sample lists some 9,900 clones, 90% to 95% seen once, with about 3.9% in the top ten. The material sequenced was PBMCs, taken approximately 45 days after intestinal transplantation. These receptors were taken from a human patient who received an intestinal transplant, so some T cells may come from the graft donor.

The CDR3: CASSITSGGFNEQFF. DNA for the CDR3: TGTGCCAGTAGTATAACTAGCGGGGGGTTCAATGAGCAGTTCTTC. V is TRBV19 and J is TRBJ2-1, with 12 bases aligning to TRBD2. Germline values: CDR1 LNHDA, CDR2 SQIVND (reference sequence). The ends lost 2 bases at V and 6 bases at J; junction bases unmatched: 2. This CDR3 comprises 15 residues.

The rearrangement uses TRBV9 and TRBJ2-1, with 7 bases matching TRBD1. CDR3 length equals 16 residues. Germline loops: CDR1 SGDLS, CDR2 YYNGEE. V dropped 7 bases and J dropped 4; count of bases not matched to a gene: 14. CDR3: CASGDDPTGNYNEQFF. CDR3 coding DNA: TGTGCCAGCGGTGACGATCCGACAGGGAATTACAATGAGCAGTTCTTC.

CDR3 nucleotides: TGTGCCAGCAGTCCCAGGACAGGGGCCTACGAGCAGTACTTC. This sequence encodes CASSPRTGAYEQYF. The chain employs TRBV6-5 and TRBJ2-7; 9 bases line up with TRBD1. The CDR3 runs 14 residues. J was trimmed by 2 bases and V by 5 bases; bases with no gene match: 4. Germline values: CDR1 MNHEY, CDR2 SVGAGI.

The rearrangement links TRBV6-4 to TRBJ2-2; D call uncertain. Germline CDR1 and CDR2: MRHNA and SNTAGT. The CDR3 consists of 12 residues. Trimming stripped 3 bases from V and 1 base from J, with 0 bases between. The CDR3 coding sequence is TGTGCCAGCAGTGAGAACACCGGGGAGCTGTTTTTT. Protein sequence: CASSENTGELFF.

The chain employs TRBV6-5 and TRBJ1-1, with a weak D call TRBD1 (5 bases). Trimming took 4 bases from V and 4 from J, leaving 13 bases between them. Germline V gives CDR1 MNHEY, CDR2 SVGAGI. The CDR3 sequence is 14 residues long. The CDR3 is CASSLAGKATEAFF. The CDR3 coding sequence is TGTGCCAGCAGTTTGGCAGGGAAGGCCACTGAAGCTTTCTTT.

The genes are TRBV6-4 and TRBJ2-7; TRBD1 matches at 8 bases. CDR1 and CDR2 (germline): MRHNA, SNTAGT. V gave up 7 bases and J gave up 6 bases; unmatched junction bases: 8. The CDR3 loop spans 13 amino acids. CDR3 coding DNA: TGTGCCAGCACCTCCGGACAGGGTAGCGAGCAGTACTTC. It yields the protein CASTSGQGSEQYF.

The chain couples TRBV20-1 to TRBJ2-5; D remains unclear. V lost 3 bases to trimming and J lost 10 bases, with 12 bases between them. CDR3 length equals 11 residues. Germline CDR1 reads DFQATT; CDR2 reads SNEGSKA (reference sequence). CDR3 in DNA: TGCAGTGCTAGCTATGAGAGTGTCCAGTACTTC. Translated, it gives CSASYESVQYF.

This sequence joins TRBV21-1 and TRBJ2-7; the listed D gene, TRBD2, was not tested against the DNA. TRBV21-1 is tagged as a pseudogene. The CDR3 runs 14 residues. This CDR3 is CASSKVRRVGEQYF. The CDR3 DNA reads TGTGCCAGCAGCAAAGTTCGGAGGGTTGGCGAGCAGTACTTC.

This clone was detected a few times. The chain carries TRBV19 and TRBJ2-7, with 10 bases identical to TRBD1. Trimming cost V 5 bases and J 2 bases; bases outside gene matches: 6. This CDR3 comprises 15 residues. In germline, CDR1 is LNHDA, CDR2 SQIVND (reference sequence). CDR3 sequence (DNA): TGTGCCAGTAGTCCCGCCGGGACAGGGGCCTACGAGCAGTACTTC. Translation gives CASSPAGTGAYEQYF.

This chain uses TRBV4-2 with TRBJ2-5; D is possibly TRBD2 (5 bases). The CDR3 runs 13 residues. V gave up 4 bases and J gave up 5 bases, with 11 bases separating them. Germline values: CDR1 LGHNA, CDR2 YNFKEQ. Here the CDR3 reads CASSLGGRETQYF. The CDR3 nucleotides read TGTGCCAGCAGCCTCGGAGGCCGCGAGACCCAGTACTTC.

V is TRBV9 and J is TRBJ2-5; D call uncertain. This CDR3 has 14 amino acids. V was cut by 0 bases and J by 5 bases, with 11 bases left in between. From germline, CDR1 is SGDLS and CDR2 YYNGEE. In nucleotides, the CDR3 is TGTGCCAGCAGCGTAGATGGGCTAGGGGAGACCCAGTACTTC. Translated, it gives CASSVDGLGETQYF.

J is TRBJ1-1 and V is TRBV7-6; D is undetermined. Germline assignment: CDR1 SGHVS and CDR2 FNYEAQ. V gave up 5 bases and J gave up 0 bases, with 10 bases separating them. This CDR3 has 14 amino acids. The chain's CDR3 is CASSPRFMNTEAFF. CDR3 DNA sequence: TGTGCCAGCAGCCCCCGTTTTATGAACACTGAAGCTTTCTTT.

The CDR3: CASSPPPGSPEQFF. The CDR3 bases are TGTGCCAGCAGCCCGCCCCCGGGCTCCCCTGAGCAGTTCTTC. This chain connects TRBV5-5 to TRBJ2-1; no reliable D call. Germline V gene sequence: CDR1 SGHKS, CDR2 YYEKEE (reference sequence). The CDR3 contains 14 residues. The V gene lost 4 bases and the J gene lost 9 bases, with 17 bases spanning the gap.